Listed below are T cell receptor beta chains from one sample, sequenced in a study of blood T cell repertoires in COVID-19. Libraries were prepared by immunoSEQ multiplex PCR; TCRdb keeps only in-frame clonotypes and omits some of them. Among around 220,000 clones, 82% were seen once, and the ten largest hold 4.9%. The sample comprised peripheral blood. The receptors originated from an elderly woman with active or convalescent COVID-19. The CDR3 runs from the conserved cysteine through the conserved F or W. A D gene is named only where the DNA matches it firmly. Expanded clones get a size class; other rows say once, few or many, or leave the size out.

TRBV28	TRBD1	NA	TRBJ2-6	CASSLYQTGGNVLTF	TGTGCCAGCAGTTTGTACCAAACAGGGGGCAACGTCCTGACTTTC
TRBV7-9	NA	NA	TRBJ1-2	CASSPVLLGDGYTF	TGTGCCAGCAGCCCCGTTCTTCTGGGCGATGGCTACACCTTC
TRBV11-2	TRBD1	NA	TRBJ1-1	CASSLITGGYGEAFF	TGTGCCAGCAGCTTAATAACAGGGGGCTATGGTGAAGCTTTCTTT
TRBV7-9	TRBD1	NA	TRBJ2-1	CASSLGFGGTGANNEQFF	TGTGCCAGCAGCTTAGGTTTCGGGGGGACAGGGGCGAACAATGAGCAGTTCTTC
TRBV3-1/TRBV3-2	TRBD2	NA	TRBJ2-1	CASSPGTSGISSYNEQFF	TGTGCCAGCAGCCCTGGGACTAGCGGAATAAGCTCCTACAATGAGCAGTTCTTC
TRBV28	TRBD2	NA	TRBJ2-5	CASSPSLAGVETQYF	TGTGCCAGCAGCCCCTCCCTAGCGGGAGTAGAGACCCAGTACTTC
TRBV6-4	NA	NA	TRBJ2-7	CASSNDKKQYF	TGTGCCAGCAGTAACGACAAGAAGCAGTACTTC
TRBV27	NA	NA	TRBJ1-1	CASSFNTWSAEAFF	TGTGCCAGCAGTTTTAACACTTGGAGCGCTGAAGCTTTCTTT
TRBV5-1	NA	NA	TRBJ2-5	CASSFSTGNEETQYF	TGCGCCAGCAGCTTTTCTACAGGGAACGAAGAGACCCAGTACTTC
TRBV29-1	TRBD1	few	TRBJ2-1	CSVRRDRGLSEQFF	TGCAGCGTTCGCCGGGACAGGGGTTTAAGTGAGCAGTTCTTC
TRBV5-4	TRBD1	NA	TRBJ1-2	CASSQGDRVGGYTF	TGTGCCAGCAGCCAGGGGGACAGGGTGGGAGGCTACACCTTC
TRBV29-1	TRBD1	NA	TRBJ1-2	CSVERQGPNLGYTF	TGCAGCGTTGAACGACAGGGGCCCAACCTGGGCTACACCTTC
TRBV28	TRBD1	NA	TRBJ1-6	CASSSGTGYSPLHF	TGTGCCAGCAGTTCCGGGACAGGGTATTCACCCCTCCACTTT
TRBV10-2	NA	few	TRBJ1-2	CASSERFDNLRGYTF	TGCGCCAGCAGTGAAAGGTTCGACAATCTGCGCGGCTACACCTTC
TRBV14	NA	NA	TRBJ1-6	CASSRLAGDTYNSPLHF	TGTGCCAGCAGCCGTCTCGCGGGGGACACCTATAATTCACCCCTCCACTTT